This TCR beta chain was retrieved from a study of CD8 T cells in ankylosing spondylitis. With molecular barcodes, quantitative 5'-RACE was used to make the TCR beta libraries. TCRdb re-derived calls from the 5' RACE reads in MiXCR, one entry per CDR3 protein. The table has 35,000 to 40,000 distinct CDR3 sequences, approximately 15% seen once. The germline gives CDR1 MDHEN, CDR2 SYDVKM. The CDR3 has 16 residues. J lost 12 bases, V lost 4 bases, and 16 bases had no gene match. The sequence was obtained from a male donor with ankylosing spondylitis or in good health (not recorded which). The specimen was blood. This sequence joins TRBV28 and TRBJ2-2, with 8 positions matching TRBD2. CDR3 in amino acids: CASSSPRWTSPLKLFF. The CDR3 nucleotides are TGTGCCAGCAGTTCGCCGCGCTGGACTAGCCCACTTAAGCTGTTTTTT.